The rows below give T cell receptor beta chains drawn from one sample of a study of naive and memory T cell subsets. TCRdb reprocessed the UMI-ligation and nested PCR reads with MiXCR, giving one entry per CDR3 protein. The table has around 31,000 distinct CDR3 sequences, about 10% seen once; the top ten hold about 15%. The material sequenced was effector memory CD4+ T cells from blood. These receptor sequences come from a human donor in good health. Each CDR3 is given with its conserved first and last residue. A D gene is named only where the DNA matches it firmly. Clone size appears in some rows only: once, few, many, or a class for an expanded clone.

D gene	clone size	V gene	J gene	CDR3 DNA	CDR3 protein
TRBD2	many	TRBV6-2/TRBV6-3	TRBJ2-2	TGTGCCAGCAGTTACGCCCCTACTAGCGGGAGGTACACCGGGGAGCTGTTTTTT	CASSYAPTSGRYTGELFF
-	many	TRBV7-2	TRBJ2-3	TGTGCCAGCAGGCCGTGGGATTACACAGATACGCAGTATTTT	CASRPWDYTDTQYF
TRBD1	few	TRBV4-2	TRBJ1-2	TGTGCCAGCAGCCAATCTACCGGGACAGGAAATAACTATGGCTACACCTTC	CASSQSTGTGNNYGYTF
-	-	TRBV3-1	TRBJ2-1	TGTGCCAGCAGACCTCGTGAGGGCTCCTACAATGAGCAGTTCTTC	CASRPREGSYNEQFF
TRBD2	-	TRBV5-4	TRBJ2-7	TGTGCCAGCAGCCCTCCAGGGACTAGCGGACGTACCTACGAGCAGTACTTC	CASSPPGTSGRTYEQYF
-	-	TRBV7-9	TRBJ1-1	TGTGCCAGCACACGAGCCCCCCCGGGAACTGAAGCTTTCTTT	CASTRAPPGTEAFF
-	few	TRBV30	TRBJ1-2	TGTGCCTGGAGTGTACGGCTGGGAGGGCTGCTCGATGGCTACACCTTC	CAWSVRLGGLLDGYTF
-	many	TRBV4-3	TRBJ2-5	TGCGCCAGCAGCCAACGTCCGGAAGGGCAGACCCAGTACTTC	CASSQRPEGQTQYF
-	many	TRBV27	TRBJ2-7	TGTGCCAGCAGTCCATACGAGCAGTACTTC	CASSPYEQYF
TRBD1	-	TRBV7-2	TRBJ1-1	TGTGCCAGCAGTTCCAGGGGGGGTCTGATGAACACTGAAGCTTTCTTT	CASSSRGGLMNTEAFF
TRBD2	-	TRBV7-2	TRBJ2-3	TGTGCCAGCAGCCCGGGACTAGCGACGGATACGCAGTATTTT	CASSPGLATDTQYF
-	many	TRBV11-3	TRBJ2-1	TGTGCCAGCAGCTTAGGAAGCAGCTCCTACAATGAGCAGTTCTTC	CASSLGSSSYNEQFF
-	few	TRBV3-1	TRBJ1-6	TGTGCCAGCAGCCACGGTTCACCCCCCCACTTT	CASSHGSPPHF